This passage covers 12 T cell receptor beta chains from one sample sequenced in a study of T-cell reconstitution after alpha-beta-depleted transplantation in children. TCRbeta library preparation incorporated unique molecular identifiers. TCRdb re-analysed the PCR reads in MiXCR, keeping a single row per CDR3 protein. The sample lists hundreds of thousands of distinct CDR3 sequences; 13% were seen once. The input for sequencing was PBMCs, taken from the stem cell graft. These receptors originate from a human donor who donated a stem cell graft to a child with Fanconi anemia.

This clonotype was counted only a few times. J is TRBJ2-6 and V is TRBV18; 7 bases match TRBD1. Germline V gene sequence: CDR1 KGHSH, CDR2 LQKENI. This CDR3 has 14 residues. With 10 bases clipped from V and 2 bases from J, the junction kept 5 bases outside the gene matches. The CDR3 reads CATRQGTGANVLTF. CDR3 sequence (DNA): TGTGCCACCAGACAGGGCACTGGGGCCAACGTCCTGACTTTC.

The genes are TRBV6-5 and TRBJ2-1; 10 bases align to TRBD1. Germline CDR1 and CDR2: MNHEY and SVGAGI. This CDR3 has 16 amino acids. V lost 4 bases to trimming and J lost 7 bases; unmatched junction nucleotides: 10. The CDR3 sequence is CASSSAGTGARNEQFF. CDR3 bases: TGTGCCAGCAGTTCCGCGGGGACAGGGGCGAGGAATGAGCAGTTCTTC.

This sequence joins TRBV18 and TRBJ2-1; 13 bases map to TRBD2. J was trimmed by 8 bases and V by 4 bases; bases with no gene match: 5. The germline gives CDR1 KGHSH, CDR2 LQKENI. This CDR3 contains 15 residues. CDR3 protein: CASSQTSGGEDEQFF. The CDR3 DNA reads TGTGCCAGCTCACAAACTAGCGGGGGGGAAGATGAGCAGTTCTTC.

This clonotype was counted ten times or more. The V call is TRBV3-1, the J call TRBJ2-5, with TRBD2 identical over 11 bases. The CDR3 extends over 16 amino acids. The germline gives CDR1 LGHDT, CDR2 YNNKEL (reference sequence). Trimming took 2 bases from V and 1 from J; bases not matched to a gene: 3. The CDR3 bases are TGTGCCAGCAGCCAAATAGCGGGGGGGATCCAAGAGACCCAGTACTTC. Translating gives CASSQIAGGIQETQYF.

The J gene is TRBJ1-5, the V gene TRBV12-3 or TRBV12-4; 8 bases are shared with TRBD1. Germline trimming cut 5 bases from V and 2 bases from J; bases unmatched to any gene: 11. CDR3 length: 17 amino acids. The CDR3 nucleotides read TGTGCCAGCAGTCTGCCGACAGGGGACCTTGGCAATCAGCCCCAGCATTTT. Residues: CASSLPTGDLGNQPQHF.

For this clonotype: The CDR3 carries no conserved terminal phenylalanine or tryptophan, so it likely arises from a read error. The V and J genes are TRBV5-1 and TRBJ1-1; D ambiguous. V lost 0 bases and J lost 2, with 8 bases in between. Per the germline V gene, CDR1 is SGHRS and CDR2 is YFSETQ. The CDR3 is 14 amino acids. The CDR3 coding sequence is TGCGCCAGCAGCTTGGCCGAAGAAAACACTGAAGCTTTCTGT. Its translation: CASSLAEENTEAFC.

The J gene is TRBJ2-1, the V gene TRBV5-1, with D perhaps matching TRBD1 (5 bases). In germline, CDR1 is SGHRS, CDR2 YFSETQ. The length of the CDR3 is 12 residues. V was cut by 4 bases and J by 9 bases, with 11 bases left in between. CDR3 in DNA: TGCGCCAGCAGCCCAGGGCTCGCTGAGCAGTTCTTC. Its protein is CASSPGLAEQFF.

This clonotype was observed a handful of times. The chain is built from TRBV12-3 or TRBV12-4 and TRBJ2-5; 7 positions match TRBD2. The CDR3 extends over 12 amino acids. V lost 8 bases, J lost 3 bases, and 3 bases stayed unmatched. The CDR3 loop reads CASGLDEETQYF. For the CDR3, the DNA is TGTGCCAGCGGACTAGACGAAGAGACCCAGTACTTC.

The rearrangement uses TRBV18 and TRBJ2-2; 10 nucleotides agree with TRBD1. Germline V gives CDR1 KGHSH, CDR2 LQKENI. V shed 3 bases and J 0 bases; nucleotides not matched to a gene: 10. This CDR3 is 19 amino acids long. The CDR3 sequence: CASSPRTGGAPANTGELFF. CDR3 bases: TGTGCCAGCTCACCGCGGACAGGGGGAGCACCAGCGAACACCGGGGAGCTGTTTTTT.

The CDR3 loop is CASSFLAGGSTDTQYF. For the CDR3, the DNA is TGCGCCAGCAGCTTCTTAGCGGGGGGGAGCACAGATACGCAGTATTTT. The rearrangement joins TRBV5-1 to TRBJ2-3, with 11 bases identical to TRBD2. This CDR3 has 16 residues. The germline CDR1 and CDR2 sequences are SGHRS and YFSETQ. Losses at the gene ends were 2 bases for V and 0 bases for J; bases not matched to a gene: 2.

The chain couples TRBV6-1 to TRBJ2-3; D gene unclear. Germline CDR1 is MNHNS and CDR2 is SASEGT. Trimming pared 5 bases from V and 5 bases from J, leaving 11 bases between. There are 13 residues in the CDR3. CDR3: CASSSSWGDTQYF. The CDR3 coding sequence is TGTGCCAGCAGTAGCTCCTGGGGAGATACGCAGTATTTT.

The chain recombines TRBV11-2 with TRBJ1-6; unclear D gene. The V gene's germline CDR1 is SGHAT and CDR2 FQNNGV. V lost 0 bases and J 9 bases, leaving 3 bases between the germline ends. The CDR3 is 12 amino acids. Here the CDR3 DNA reads TGTGCCAGCAGCTTAGAGGTTTCACCCCTCCACTTT. Translating gives CASSLEVSPLHF. The variable domain in full, completed from reference TRBV11-2 and TRBJ1-6, reads EAGVAQSPRYKIIEKRQSVAFWCNPISGHATLYWYQQILGQGPKLLIQFQNNGVVDDSQLPKDRFSAERLKGVDSTLKIQPAKLEDSAVYLCASSLEVSPLHFGNGTRLTVT.